Each of the 23 T cell receptor beta chains below was sequenced from the same sample in a study of blood T cells in healthy people across ages. For the second PCR, which ran for roughly 6 to 12 cycles, a sample-barcoded 5' primer and a J-beta primer mix were used. In TCRdb, the 5' RACE reads were re-called with MiXCR into one record per CDR3 protein. The table includes 1.5 million to 2 million distinct CDR3 sequences, roughly 50% detected once. Sequencing input: blood. The receptors come from a woman aged 40-49 years in good health.

This clonotype was seen a few times. The chain is built from TRBV7-2 and TRBJ2-3; TRBD2 might be the D (7 bases). Germline assignment: CDR1 SGHTA and CDR2 FQGNSA. This CDR3 region has 16 residues. Trimming removed 1 base at V and 5 bases at J, with 16 bases between. This chain's CDR3 is CASSLVGGALGDTQYF. In DNA, the CDR3 is TGTGCCAGCAGCTTAGTGGGGGGGGCTCTCGGAGATACGCAGTATTTT.

This clonotype was observed a few times. V is TRBV29-1 and J is TRBJ2-1, with 8 bases fitting TRBD1. Germline CDR1 and CDR2: SQVTM and ANQGSEA. V trimming: 7 bases; J trimming: 9 bases; junction bases outside the gene matches: 11. CDR3 size: 13 residues. Here the CDR3 reads CSADRGGFIEQFF. The CDR3 nucleotides are TGCAGCGCCGACAGGGGCGGATTTATTGAGCAGTTCTTC.

This clonotype was seen a handful of times. The chain recombines TRBV5-1 with TRBJ2-5; 7 bases match TRBD1. V lost 8 bases, J lost 3 bases, and 10 bases stayed unmatched. The CDR3 is 14 amino acids. Germline lookup yields CDR1 SGHRS and CDR2 YFSETQ. CDR3 in DNA: TGCGCCAGTAGACAGGGCAGAGTAGAAGAGACCCAGTACTTC. Its protein product is CASRQGRVEETQYF.

The gene calls are TRBV20-1 and TRBJ2-1, with a tentative D call TRBD1 (6 bases). The CDR3 length is 12 residues. The V gene's germline CDR1 is DFQATT and CDR2 SNEGSKA (reference sequence). Trimming cost V 5 bases and J 6 bases, with 11 bases left between them. The CDR3 region has the DNA TGCAGTGCTCTGGGACAAGCCAATGAGCAGTTCTTC. Protein product: CSALGQANEQFF.

This chain joins TRBV10-3 and TRBJ2-2; D not certain. CDR3 length: 18 residues. Germline CDR1 reads ENHRY; CDR2 reads SYGVKD. V was shortened by 2 bases and J by 5 bases, with 21 bases between the two germline ends. The CDR3, as DNA: TGTGCCATCAGTGAGCCTAAGGCAATTCAAGTCTCAACCGGGGAGCTGTTTTTT. Residues: CAISEPKAIQVSTGELFF.

This clonotype was recorded at least ten times. V and J are TRBV7-2 and TRBJ1-2, with 9 nucleotides matching TRBD1. Per germline, CDR1 SGHTA and CDR2 FQGNSA. This CDR3 region has 13 residues. The V and J ends lost 5 bases and 7 bases, in that order; junction bases with no gene match: 5. The CDR3: CASSLGQGGGYTF. The DNA of the CDR3 is TGTGCCAGCAGCCTGGGACAGGGTGGTGGCTACACCTTC.

The genes are TRBV29-1 and TRBJ2-7; a possible D gene is TRBD1 (8 bases). Germline V lookup: CDR1 SQVTM, CDR2 ANQGSEA. The CDR3 runs 15 residues. Trimming shortened V by 4 bases and J by 2 bases, and 18 bases separated the two germline ends. The DNA for the CDR3 is TGCAGCGTTGGAGGGGGGGACAGGTTGACCTACGAGCAGTACTTC. Amino acids: CSVGGGDRLTYEQYF.

The genes are TRBV12-3 or TRBV12-4 and TRBJ2-7, with no clear D. The CDR3 covers 14 residues. V gave up 6 bases and J gave up 5 bases, with 17 bases separating them. Written as DNA, the CDR3 is TGTGCCAGCAGACGTCCCATGGCTTCGGACGAGCAGTACTTC. Residues: CASRRPMASDEQYF.

The J gene is TRBJ1-1, the V gene TRBV6-5; tentatively, D is TRBD1 (5 bases). The germline gives CDR1 MNHEY, CDR2 SVGAGI. Trimming cost V 0 bases and J 6 bases, with 11 bases left between them. The CDR3 consists of 14 residues. CDR3 nucleotides: TGTGCCAGCAGTTACTCATCGGGGCTCCCTGAAGCTTTCTTT. Its translation: CASSYSSGLPEAFF.

This clonotype was seen more than once but under ten times. The CDR3 DNA reads as TGTGCCAGCAGCTTAGGGGACGGAGAGAACACTGAAGCTTTCTTT. Translation gives CASSLGDGENTEAFF. This rearrangement joins TRBV13 to TRBJ1-1; unclear D gene. The germline V and J ends were trimmed by 0 bases and 1 base, with 9 bases remaining between them. This CDR3 has 15 residues. CDR1 is PRHDT, CDR2 FYEKMQ, per germline (reference sequence).

The table lists this clonotype with a few counts. The rearrangement uses TRBV9 and TRBJ2-3, with 12 nucleotides matching TRBD2. Germline V CDR1 and CDR2: SGDLS, YYNGEE. The junction had 8 bases not matched to a gene; V was cut back by 0 bases and J by 6 bases. The CDR3 totals 17 residues. The CDR3 sequence is CASSVDPSGGALDTQYF. CDR3 coding DNA: TGTGCCAGCAGCGTAGATCCTAGCGGGGGGGCTTTGGATACGCAGTATTTT. The full variable domain, with the rest looked up from reference TRBV9 and TRBJ2-3, is DSGVTQTPKHLITATGQRVTLRCSPRSGDLSVYWYQQSLDQGLQFLIQYYNGEERAKGNILERFSAQQFPDLHSELNLSSLELGDSALYFCASSVDPSGGALDTQYFGPGTRLTVL.

The table lists this clonotype with a few counts. The V and J genes are TRBV20-1 and TRBJ2-4; tentative D call: TRBD1 (6 bases). V gave up 5 bases and J gave up 0 bases, with 14 bases separating them. The CDR3 consists of 15 residues. In germline, CDR1 is DFQATT, CDR2 SNEGSKA (reference sequence). CDR3 DNA sequence: TGCAGTGCTCAGCCCCGGACAGTAGCCAAAAACATTCAGTACTTC. It encodes CSAQPRTVAKNIQYF.

The rearrangement uses TRBV5-4 and TRBJ2-1; 9 bases agree with TRBD2. Germline trimming cut 2 bases from V and 7 bases from J; bases unmatched to any gene: 7. There are 15 residues in the CDR3. Germline V lookup: CDR1 SGHNT, CDR2 YYREEE (reference sequence). The CDR3 loop is CASSLAGGNRNEQFF. CDR3 in DNA: TGTGCCAGCAGCTTAGCGGGGGGCAATAGGAATGAGCAGTTCTTC.

The CDR3 DNA sequence: TGTGCCAGCAGCTCACTAGTGGGGGTTCTTCGTCTCACGCAGTATTTT. As protein: CASSSLVGVLRLTQYF. The chain carries TRBV7-2 and TRBJ2-3; perhaps D is TRBD1 or TRBD2 (5 bases each). The CDR3 length is 16 residues. The germline gives CDR1 SGHTA, CDR2 FQGNSA. Between the trimmed V and J ends, which lost 4 bases and 9 bases, there was a span of 23 bases.

The chain has TRBV11-2 and TRBJ2-3, with D possibly TRBD2 on 7 matching bases. Germline CDR1 and CDR2: SGHAT and FQNNGV. The CDR3 sequence is 16 residues long. V shed 7 bases and J shed 2 bases, with 19 bases lying between them. CDR3 sequence reads: CASNPRRGAYTDTQYF. The DNA of the CDR3 is TGTGCCAGCAACCCACGTCGGGGGGCCTACACAGATACGCAGTATTTT.

The table lists this clonotype with many counts. The rearrangement uses TRBV28 and TRBJ2-1, with D possibly TRBD2 on 6 matching bases. The V gene lost 5 bases and the J gene lost 2 bases, with 22 bases spanning the gap. This CDR3 has 18 amino acids. The germline CDR1 and CDR2 sequences are MDHEN and SYDVKM. CDR3 region: CASSHKITGTPTYNEQFF. Written as DNA, the CDR3 is TGTGCCAGCAGTCACAAAATAACCGGGACTCCAACCTACAATGAGCAGTTCTTC.

The chain recombines TRBV11-2 with TRBJ2-7; TRBD2 is a possible D gene (6 bases). With 7 bases removed from V and 3 bases from J, the gap between germline ends came to 13 bases. Germline V lookup: CDR1 SGHAT, CDR2 FQNNGV. CDR3 length equals 13 residues. DNA of the CDR3: TGTGCCAGCAAGGCGGGGCCTGTCTACGAGCAGTACTTC. It yields the protein CASKAGPVYEQYF.

The chain carries TRBV28 and TRBJ1-2; 7 bases are shared with TRBD1. The germline CDR1 and CDR2 sequences are MDHEN and SYDVKM. J gave up 4 bases and V 3 bases, and 11 bases lay outside the gene matches. The CDR3 loop spans 16 amino acids. CDR3 sequence reads: CASSLPEQGRTYGYTF. The CDR3, as DNA: TGTGCCAGCAGTTTGCCGGAACAGGGGCGCACCTATGGCTACACCTTC.

V is TRBV28 and J is TRBJ1-2, with 10 bases fitting TRBD1. The V gene's germline CDR1 is MDHEN and CDR2 SYDVKM. This CDR3 spans 17 amino acids. The trim removed 6 bases at V and 4 bases at J, leaving 14 bases unmatched. The CDR3 reads CASSPGQGVPFGYGYTF. Here the CDR3 DNA reads TGTGCCAGCAGCCCCGGACAGGGGGTCCCTTTCGGCTATGGCTACACCTTC.

This clonotype showed up just a few times. The chain uses TRBV5-1 and TRBJ2-1, with unresolved D. The germline V and J ends were trimmed by 3 bases and 3 bases, with 10 bases remaining between them. Germline loops: CDR1 SGHRS, CDR2 YFSETQ. The CDR3 has 14 amino acids. The CDR3 DNA reads TGCGCCAGCAGCTGGGGTCAGTACTACAATGAGCAGTTCTTC. The encoded protein is CASSWGQYYNEQFF.

This rearrangement joins TRBV20-1 to TRBJ2-3; the D is unclear. The germline V gene encodes CDR1 DFQATT and CDR2 SNEGSKA (reference sequence). CDR3 length: 13 residues. V dropped 3 bases and J dropped 0 bases, with 7 bases sitting between them. The CDR3 loop reads CSASGFSTDTQYF. CDR3 DNA sequence: TGCAGTGCTAGTGGGTTCAGCACAGATACGCAGTATTTT.

The J gene is TRBJ2-3, the V gene TRBV9; the match to TRBD1 covers 7 bases. The V gene end was trimmed by 0 bases and the J gene end by 4 bases; junction bases not matched to a gene: 8. The CDR3 is 16 amino acids. CDR1 SGDLS and CDR2 YYNGEE come from the germline V gene. The CDR3: CASSVGQRGGADTQYF. CDR3 sequence (DNA): TGTGCCAGCAGCGTAGGACAGAGAGGGGGCGCAGATACGCAGTATTTT.

The chain recombines TRBV11-2 with TRBJ2-7; possible D gene TRBD1, 6 bases. This CDR3 has 13 amino acids. V was pared by 7 bases and J by 3 bases, with 13 bases between. CDR1 and CDR2 (germline): SGHAT, FQNNGV. The DNA of the CDR3 is TGTGCCAGCACCTCGGGACAAGGCTACGAGCAGTACTTC. Translation: CASTSGQGYEQYF.